The 24 T cell receptor beta chains in this list originate from one sample, sequenced in a study of shared clonotypes between healthy human individuals. TCRdb's table, derived via immunoSEQ multiplex PCR, lists solely in-frame clones and lacks some. This table holds roughly 1,600,000 clones, about 98.5% found once. The sequenced sample was naive CD4+ T cells sorted from blood. As to subset: CD45RA+ positively selected. The receptors originated from a man aged 25-45 years in good health.

This chain uses TRBV28 with TRBJ1-1; no definite D call. The germline V and J ends were trimmed by 7 bases and 5 bases, with 20 bases remaining between them. CDR3 length equals 15 residues. Germline CDR1 is MDHEN and CDR2 is SYDVKM. In DNA, the CDR3 is TGTGCCAGCACCCAATCACAAATGGGGTATACTGAAGCTTTCTTT. This codes for CASTQSQMGYTEAFF.

The DNA for the CDR3 is TGCGCCAGCAGCCGGAACCCCGGGACAGAAGAGACCCAGTACTTC. Amino acid sequence: CASSRNPGTEETQYF. The chain uses TRBV5-1 and TRBJ2-5, with TRBD1 matching over 7 bases. The V gene end was trimmed by 4 bases and the J gene end by 3 bases; junction bases not matched to a gene: 9. The CDR3 is 15 amino acids. Germline V gene lookup returns CDR1 SGHRS and CDR2 YFSETQ. Full variable domain (outside the CDR3, taken from reference TRBV5-1 and TRBJ2-5): KAGVTQTPRYLIKTRGQQVTLSCSPISGHRSVSWYQQTPGQGLQFLFEYFSETQRNKGNFPGRFSGRQFSNSRSEMNVSTLELGDSALYLCASSRNPGTEETQYFGPGTRLLVL.

The V call is TRBV28, the J call TRBJ2-7; tentative D call: TRBD2 (5 bases). Per germline, CDR1 MDHEN and CDR2 SYDVKM. V lost 11 bases and J 3 bases, leaving 11 bases between the germline ends. This CDR3 contains 11 residues. The CDR3 nucleotides are TGTGCCCACCAAGGGAGCTACGAGCAGTACTTC. Protein: CAHQGSYEQYF.

The J gene is TRBJ2-2, the V gene TRBV19; 7 positions match TRBD1. Germline V gene sequence: CDR1 LNHDA, CDR2 SQIVND (reference sequence). The V segment lost 4 bases and the J segment 6 bases; nucleotides outside the gene matches: 8. The CDR3 has 15 residues. Here the CDR3 DNA reads TGTGCCAGTAGTACTAAGACAGGGCTCTCCGGGGAGCTGTTTTTT. Its protein product is CASSTKTGLSGELFF.

The genes are TRBV7-2 and TRBJ2-5; TRBD1 might be the D (5 bases). Trimming shortened V by 6 bases and J by 5 bases, and 19 bases separated the two germline ends. The length of the CDR3 is 15 residues. Germline CDR1 is SGHTA and CDR2 is FQGNSA. The CDR3 region is CASRPGRAVGETQYF. CDR3 bases: TGTGCCAGCAGACCCGGCAGGGCGGTGGGGGAGACCCAGTACTTC.

On this clone: The same CDR3 arises from other DNA sequences in this sample as well. The rearrangement joins TRBV18 to TRBJ2-7; tentatively, D is TRBD2 (6 bases). Between the trimmed V and J ends, which lost 3 bases and 1 base, there was a span of 10 bases. From germline, CDR1 is KGHSH and CDR2 LQKENI. The length of the CDR3 is 14 residues. The DNA for the CDR3 is TGTGCCAGCTCACCTGGGACTGGATCCTACGAGCAGTACTTC. It translates to CASSPGTGSYEQYF.

On this clone itself: This CDR3 is also generated by other DNA sequences in the sample. The chain couples TRBV18 to TRBJ2-3, with D uncertain. This CDR3 contains 14 residues. Germline values: CDR1 KGHSH, CDR2 LQKENI. V was pared by 3 bases and J by 0 bases, with 7 bases between. DNA of the CDR3: TGTGCCAGCTCACCTGCTCTTAGCACAGATACGCAGTATTTT. The encoded protein is CASSPALSTDTQYF. Full variable domain (remainder filled in from reference TRBV18 and TRBJ2-3): NAGVMQNPRHLVRRRGQEARLRCSPMKGHSHVYWYRQLPEEGLKFMVYLQKENIIDESGMPKERFSAEFPKEGPSILRIQQVVRGDSAAYFCASSPALSTDTQYFGPGTRLTVL.

The rearrangement uses TRBV10-1 and TRBJ2-1; TRBD2 agrees at 11 bases. Losses at the gene ends were 3 bases for V and 4 bases for J; bases not matched to a gene: 5. CDR3 length equals 16 residues. In germline, CDR1 is WNHNN, CDR2 SYGVQD (reference sequence). The CDR3 sequence is CASSDLTSGDYNEQFF. CDR3 sequence (DNA): TGCGCCAGCAGTGACCTGACTAGCGGGGATTACAATGAGCAGTTCTTC.

The chain links TRBV29-1 to TRBJ2-3; 7 positions agree with TRBD2. V shed 6 bases, J shed 1 base, and the junction held 1 base outside the gene matches. The CDR3 runs to 12 residues. Germline V CDR1 and CDR2: SQVTM, ANQGSEA. CDR3 bases: TGCAGCGTCGCGGGAGGCACAGATACGCAGTATTTT. Translation gives CSVAGGTDTQYF.

J is TRBJ2-5 and V is TRBV28; possibly TRBD2 for D (5 bases). The germline gives CDR1 MDHEN, CDR2 SYDVKM. The CDR3 loop spans 15 amino acids. The V and J ends lost 2 bases and 5 bases respectively, with 15 bases between them. The chain's CDR3 is CASSLKSGLEETQYF. The CDR3 bases are TGTGCCAGCAGTTTAAAATCGGGGTTGGAGGAGACCCAGTACTTC.

V usage is TRBV7-9 and J usage is TRBJ2-5; D call uncertain. The length of the CDR3 is 12 residues. V was cut by 2 bases and J by 7 bases, with 8 bases left in between. Germline V gene lookup returns CDR1 SEHNR and CDR2 FQNEAQ (reference sequence). The CDR3 loop reads CASSLSLGTQYF. The DNA for the CDR3 is TGTGCCAGCAGCTTAAGTCTGGGGACCCAGTACTTC.

The rearrangement uses TRBV10-1 and TRBJ1-2, with D unclear. Between the trimmed V and J ends, which lost 3 bases and 4 bases, there was a span of 3 bases. Germline CDR1 and CDR2: WNHNN and SYGVQD (reference sequence). The CDR3 runs 11 residues. The CDR3 bases are TGCGCCAGCAGTGACCTCTATGGCTACACCTTC. Its protein is CASSDLYGYTF.

This sequence joins TRBV6-5 and TRBJ2-4; D is unresolved. The CDR3 length is 13 residues. V lost 2 bases to trimming and J lost 7 bases, with 9 bases between them. Germline CDR1 reads MNHEY; CDR2 reads SVGAGI. The CDR3: CASSYPGGNIQYF. Written as DNA, the CDR3 is TGTGCCAGCAGTTACCCAGGCGGCAACATTCAGTACTTC.

CDR3 sequence: CASSILTEAFF. The CDR3 bases are TGTGCCAGTAGTATCCTCACTGAAGCTTTCTTT. The genes are TRBV19 and TRBJ1-1; no reliable D call. The V gene lost 3 bases and the J gene lost 4 bases, with 3 bases spanning the gap. Germline assignment: CDR1 LNHDA and CDR2 SQIVND (reference sequence). CDR3 length equals 11 residues.

This chain uses TRBV18 with TRBJ2-1; D is ambiguous. Trimming pared 6 bases from V and 1 base from J, leaving 16 bases between. The CDR3 runs to 16 residues. Germline CDR1 and CDR2: KGHSH and LQKENI. The DNA for the CDR3 is TGTGCCAGCTCTCCGGCCCAATCCATATCCTACAATGAGCAGTTCTTC. Translated: CASSPAQSISYNEQFF.

This chain joins TRBV7-9 and TRBJ2-1; 9 nucleotides align to TRBD2. Trimming cost V 5 bases and J 3 bases; bases outside gene matches: 5. Looked up from germline, CDR1 is SEHNR and CDR2 is FQNEAQ (reference sequence). The CDR3 consists of 15 residues. The CDR3 loop is CASSATSGYYNEQFF. The CDR3 DNA follows: TGTGCCAGCAGCGCGACTAGCGGTTACTACAATGAGCAGTTCTTC.

J is TRBJ2-4 and V is TRBV5-5; weak D call: TRBD1 (5 bases). CDR3 length equals 13 residues. Trimming stripped 2 bases from V and 3 bases from J, with 6 bases between. Germline-derived CDR1 and CDR2 are SGHKS and YYEKEE (reference sequence). DNA for the CDR3: TGTGCCAGCAGCTTTGACAGCAAAAACATTCAGTACTTC. This gives the protein CASSFDSKNIQYF.

With respect to this clone: This CDR3 is also generated by other DNA sequences in the sample. This chain uses TRBV11-2 with TRBJ2-3; D not certain. The CDR3 has 11 amino acids. Trimming removed 3 bases from V and 3 bases from J, with 1 base in between. Germline CDR1 and CDR2: SGHAT and FQNNGV. CDR3 nucleotide sequence: TGTGCCAGCAGCTTGACAGATACGCAGTATTTT. This encodes CASSLTDTQYF.

The V call is TRBV7-3, the J call TRBJ2-3, with D perhaps matching TRBD2 (6 bases). CDR3 length: 13 residues. The germline V gene has CDR1 SGHTA and CDR2 FQGTGA. Deletions cut 5 bases from V and 4 bases from J, with 10 bases between. This CDR3 is CASSRQRADTQYF. CDR3 nucleotides: TGTGCCAGCAGCCGACAGCGGGCAGATACGCAGTATTTT.

The chain couples TRBV7-6 to TRBJ2-7, with D tentatively TRBD1 (5 bases). This CDR3 region has 15 residues. Trimming pared 1 base from V and 2 bases from J, leaving 12 bases between. CDR1 is SGHVS and CDR2 is FNYEAQ in the germline V gene. The CDR3 reads CASSLGSQGPYEQYF. The CDR3, as DNA: TGTGCCAGCAGCTTAGGTAGCCAGGGCCCCTACGAGCAGTACTTC.

The chain has TRBV6-4 and TRBJ2-5; 10 bases line up with TRBD2. Losses at the gene ends were 6 bases for V and 7 bases for J; bases not matched to a gene: 11. The CDR3 is 15 amino acids. CDR1 is MRHNA and CDR2 is SNTAGT in the germline V gene. Written as DNA, the CDR3 is TGTGCCAGCAGCGCCAAGAGCGGGAGGGGTGGGACCCAGTACTTC. Its protein product is CASSAKSGRGGTQYF.

The chain links TRBV5-4 to TRBJ2-1; 7 bases map to TRBD2. Germline V gene data show CDR1 as SGHNT and CDR2 as YYREEE (reference sequence). This CDR3 contains 14 residues. V lost 0 bases, J lost 8 bases, and 5 bases stayed unmatched. As DNA, the CDR3 is TGTGCCAGCAGCTTGGGGACTAGTTTAGATGAGCAGTTCTTC. As protein: CASSLGTSLDEQFF. Full variable domain (outside the CDR3, taken from reference TRBV5-4 and TRBJ2-1): ETGVTQSPTHLIKTRGQQVTLRCSSQSGHNTVSWYQQALGQGPQFIFQYYREEENGRGNFPPRFSGLQFPNYSSELNVNALELDDSALYLCASSLGTSLDEQFFGPGTRLTVL.

The chain has TRBV7-9 and TRBJ2-1; 9 bases are shared with TRBD2. The CDR3 has 15 residues. CDR1 SEHNR and CDR2 FQNEAQ come from the germline V gene (reference sequence). Unmatched junction bases numbered 4, after V lost 3 bases and J lost 4 bases. The CDR3 protein is CASSFWSGRYNEQFF. The CDR3 DNA reads as TGTGCCAGCAGCTTCTGGAGCGGGAGGTACAATGAGCAGTTCTTC.

The V gene is TRBV7-9, the J gene TRBJ2-1, with D perhaps TRBD1 (6 bases). The CDR3 has 15 amino acids. CDR1 and CDR2 (germline): SEHNR, FQNEAQ (reference sequence). V lost 5 bases to trimming and J lost 5 bases, with 16 bases between them. The CDR3 DNA sequence: TGTGCCAGCAGCCAACCGGGACACCAACACAATGAGCAGTTCTTC. The encoded protein is CASSQPGHQHNEQFF.